One T cell receptor beta chain is described in this entry. Its recognized antigen is unknown. Per-nucleotide qualities are absent, and no much larger clonotype sits a single base away. The sample originates from a study of blood T cell repertoires in COVID-19 (dated by TCRdb to about 2020). With respect to the entire study: Samples from collaborators originated in the United States, Italy and Spain and spanned both the acute and convalescent phases of COVID-19. The material from the prospective study consisted of cDNA or gDNA derived from T cells, B-cell-depleted T cells, or PBMCs. Deeply sampled blood TCRbeta repertoires from subjects exposed to, actively infected with, or recovered from COVID-19 were included in the dataset. The repertoires were made available in a free public database intended to serve as a resource for research on the immune response to SARS-CoV-2. Samples were obtained from the ongoing ImmuneRACE study (first 160 participants) and from 1,254 subjects provided by 6 global collaborators. Nearly every sample came with metadata listing a de-identified subject ID, COVID-19 status, age in years and sex. Where available, HLA class I and class II types were taken from metadata supplied by the sample provider and were not determined by assay-based typing. General study outcomes and caveats: Clinical and demographic metadata were provided uncurated, with the amount varying by source and participant.

The immunoSEQ Assay, a bias-controlled multiplex PCR, was used to amplify TCRbeta CDR3 regions from genomic DNA. Regarding the original processing steps: Within the assay, amplification of reference gene primers was used to estimate how many nucleated cells each sample contained. To quantify the absolute abundance of each unique TCRbeta CDR3 rearrangement, sequence reads were collapsed and filtered. Productive Simpson clonality was computed per sample as the square root of Simpson's diversity index over productive rearrangements. The immuneACCESS repertoire file appears here via TCRdb, limited to in-frame rearrangements. These files lack a portion of the clones; in checked studies, under half of the deficit traces to unresolved V genes, and the cause of the others is not known. V and J calls and clone size are as listed in that table; D and trimming were resolved from the DNA. The sample profile shows 120,000 to 150,000 clones; over 60% of them were found once. Around 16% of the sample is taken by the ten largest.

From the germline V gene, CDR1 is SGHTS and CDR2 is YDEGEE. Deletion took 2 bases off V and 1 base off J, with a span of 6 bases between the germline ends. Spanning cysteine to phenylalanine, the CDR3 consists of 13 amino acids. The retained sequence is limited to the CDR3, 39 bases, with the frame set at the first base. Whole blood was collected in K2EDTA tubes by collaborating institutions according to the institutions' own protocols. For TCRbeta analysis, collaborator samples were shipped as frozen whole blood, as isolated PBMCs, or as DNA extracted from either sample type. This TCR derives from a man in his forties or fifties with acute or convalescent COVID-19. Sequenced sample: peripheral blood. This sequence uses TRBV5-8 and TRBJ1-1; the D gene cannot be named for sure. The DNA reads as follows: TGTGCCAGCAGCTTTAGCCCGAACACTGAAGCTTTCTTT. This yields the protein CASSFSPNTEAFF.